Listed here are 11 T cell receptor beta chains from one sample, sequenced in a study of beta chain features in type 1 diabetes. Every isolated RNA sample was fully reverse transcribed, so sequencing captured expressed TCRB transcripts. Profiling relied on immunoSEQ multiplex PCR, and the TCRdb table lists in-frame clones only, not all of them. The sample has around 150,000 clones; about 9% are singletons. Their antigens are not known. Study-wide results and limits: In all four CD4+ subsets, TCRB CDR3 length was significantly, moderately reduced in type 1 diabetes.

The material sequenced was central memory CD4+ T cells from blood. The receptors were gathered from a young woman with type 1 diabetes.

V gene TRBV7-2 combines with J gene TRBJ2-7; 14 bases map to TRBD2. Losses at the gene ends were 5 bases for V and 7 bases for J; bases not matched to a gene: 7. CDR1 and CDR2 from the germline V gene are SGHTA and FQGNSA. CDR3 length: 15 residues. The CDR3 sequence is CASSLGTSGGREQYF. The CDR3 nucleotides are TGTGCCAGCAGCCTGGGGACTAGCGGGGGCCGGGAGCAGTACTTC.

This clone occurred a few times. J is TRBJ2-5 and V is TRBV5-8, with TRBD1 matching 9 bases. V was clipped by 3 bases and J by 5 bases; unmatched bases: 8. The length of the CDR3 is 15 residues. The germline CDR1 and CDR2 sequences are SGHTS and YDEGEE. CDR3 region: CASSSTGGNGETQYF. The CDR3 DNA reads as TGTGCCAGCAGCTCTACAGGGGGCAATGGGGAGACCCAGTACTTC.

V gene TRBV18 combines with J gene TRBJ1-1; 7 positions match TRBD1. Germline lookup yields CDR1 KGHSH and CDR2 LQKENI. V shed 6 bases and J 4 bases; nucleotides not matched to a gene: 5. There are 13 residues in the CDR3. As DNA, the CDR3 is TGTGCCAGCTCCCTAACAGGGGCCACTGAAGCTTTCTTT. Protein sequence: CASSLTGATEAFF.

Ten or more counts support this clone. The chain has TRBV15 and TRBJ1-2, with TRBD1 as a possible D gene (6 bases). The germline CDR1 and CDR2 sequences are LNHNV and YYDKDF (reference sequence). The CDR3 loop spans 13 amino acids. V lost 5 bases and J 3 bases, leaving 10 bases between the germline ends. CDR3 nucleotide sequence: TGTGCCACCAGCCCAGGGGTGGACTATGGCTACACCTTC. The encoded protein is CATSPGVDYGYTF.

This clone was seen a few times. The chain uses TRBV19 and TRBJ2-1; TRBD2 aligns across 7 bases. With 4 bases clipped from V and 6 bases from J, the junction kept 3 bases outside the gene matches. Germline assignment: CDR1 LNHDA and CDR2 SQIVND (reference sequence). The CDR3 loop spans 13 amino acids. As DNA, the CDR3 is TGTGCCAGTAGTACTAGCGGACTCAATGAGCAGTTCTTC. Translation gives CASSTSGLNEQFF.

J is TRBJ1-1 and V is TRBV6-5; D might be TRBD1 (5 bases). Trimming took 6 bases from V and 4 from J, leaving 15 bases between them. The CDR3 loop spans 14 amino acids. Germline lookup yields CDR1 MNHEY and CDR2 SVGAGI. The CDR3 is CASRSQGKPTEAFF. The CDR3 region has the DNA TGTGCCAGCAGGTCTCAGGGAAAGCCCACTGAAGCTTTCTTT.

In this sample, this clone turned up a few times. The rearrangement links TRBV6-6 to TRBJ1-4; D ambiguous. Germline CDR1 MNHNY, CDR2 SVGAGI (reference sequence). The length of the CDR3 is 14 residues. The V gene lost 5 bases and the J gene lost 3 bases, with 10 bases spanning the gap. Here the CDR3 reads CASSPPQANEKLFF. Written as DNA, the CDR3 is TGTGCCAGCAGTCCCCCCCAGGCTAATGAAAAACTGTTTTTT.

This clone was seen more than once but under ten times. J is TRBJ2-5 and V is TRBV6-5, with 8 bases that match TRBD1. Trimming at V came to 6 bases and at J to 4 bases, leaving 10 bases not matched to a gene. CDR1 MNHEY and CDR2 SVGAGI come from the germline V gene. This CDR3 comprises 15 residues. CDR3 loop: CASSPGQGGLETQYF. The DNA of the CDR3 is TGTGCCAGCAGCCCAGGACAGGGAGGCTTAGAGACCCAGTACTTC.

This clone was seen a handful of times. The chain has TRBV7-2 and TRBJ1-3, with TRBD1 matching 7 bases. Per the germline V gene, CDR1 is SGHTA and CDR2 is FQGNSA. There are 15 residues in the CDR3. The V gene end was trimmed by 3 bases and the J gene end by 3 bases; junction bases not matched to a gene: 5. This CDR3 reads CASSLGTVRGNTIYF. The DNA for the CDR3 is TGTGCCAGCAGCTTGGGGACAGTTCGTGGAAACACCATATATTTT.

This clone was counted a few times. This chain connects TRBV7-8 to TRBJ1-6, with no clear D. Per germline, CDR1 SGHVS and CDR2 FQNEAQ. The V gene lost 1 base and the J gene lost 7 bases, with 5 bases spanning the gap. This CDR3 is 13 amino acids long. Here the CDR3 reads CASSLDGNSPLHF. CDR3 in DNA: TGTGCCAGCAGCTTAGACGGGAATTCACCCCTCCACTTT.

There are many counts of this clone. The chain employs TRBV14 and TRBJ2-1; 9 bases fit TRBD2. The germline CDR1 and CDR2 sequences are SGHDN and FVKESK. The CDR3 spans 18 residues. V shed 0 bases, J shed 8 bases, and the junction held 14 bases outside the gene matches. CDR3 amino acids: CASSQDFGKTSGLDEQFF. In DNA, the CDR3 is TGTGCCAGCAGCCAAGATTTTGGGAAAACTAGCGGGCTCGATGAGCAGTTCTTC.